This T cell receptor beta chain stems from a study of cytomegalovirus exposure and HLA in healthy donors. Note on this clone: The target antigen is unknown.

General study results and limits: The study designated fewer than 200 TCR beta chains cytomegalovirus-associated. There was a cluster of highly shared sequence variants that was likely a sequencing artifact. Later, TCR association rates were found to vary by HLA locus, highest for DRB1 and lowest for HLA-C.

PCR used 60 Vbeta primers and 13 Jbeta primers. Here immunoSEQ multiplex PCR was the method, and the copy in TCRdb shows in-frame clones only, minus some. This table has about 120,000 clones, approximately 83% appearing once. The receptor was derived from a woman aged 40-49 years in good health and CMV-seropositive. Sequenced material: PBMCs.

For the CDR3, the DNA is TGTGCCAGCAGTTCCGGACATAGCAATCAGCCCCAGCATTTT. Translation: CASSSGHSNQPQHF. V gene TRBV28 combines with J gene TRBJ1-5; tentatively, D is TRBD1 (5 bases). The CDR3 covers 14 residues. Germline CDR1 is MDHEN and CDR2 is SYDVKM. Deletions cut 4 bases from V and 0 bases from J, with 7 bases between.